A single sample is the source of the 23 T cell receptor beta chains below, sequenced in a study of shared clonotypes between healthy human individuals. TCRdb's table, derived via immunoSEQ multiplex PCR, lists solely in-frame clones and lacks some. The repertoire holds 2,500,000 or so clones, with 93% as singletons. The sequencing input was naive CD4+ T cells from PBMCs. Subset noted: CD45RA+ positively selected. Receptors were obtained from a man younger than 30 in good health. Some clones in this sample may be carry-over from other donors' samples.

The rearrangement joins TRBV7-8 to TRBJ2-2; TRBD2 matches at 9 bases. The V and J ends lost 1 base and 3 bases, in that order; junction bases with no gene match: 6. Germline lookup yields CDR1 SGHVS and CDR2 FQNEAQ. The CDR3 has 17 amino acids. DNA for the CDR3: TGTGCCAGCAGCTTAGGGGTTAGCGGGAGATACACCGGGGAGCTGTTTTTT. As protein: CASSLGVSGRYTGELFF.

V usage is TRBV5-1 and J usage is TRBJ1-1; a weak D match, TRBD1 (5 bases). The CDR3 extends over 15 amino acids. Germline V gene sequence: CDR1 SGHRS, CDR2 YFSETQ. V lost 4 bases to trimming and J lost 2 bases, with 15 bases between them. CDR3 bases: TGCGCCAGCAGCAAGCCCGGGACCCTAAACACTGAAGCTTTCTTT. It translates to CASSKPGTLNTEAFF.

The CDR3 reads CASSRGQGYSSYEQYF. The DNA of the CDR3 is TGCGCCAGCAGCAGGGGACAGGGGTACTCCTCCTACGAGCAGTACTTC. The rearrangement joins TRBV5-1 to TRBJ2-7; 10 nucleotides agree with TRBD1. The trim removed 4 bases at V and 0 bases at J, leaving 7 bases unmatched. This CDR3 is 16 amino acids long. Germline CDR1 SGHRS, CDR2 YFSETQ.

V is TRBV27 and J is TRBJ2-1, with a weak D call TRBD1 (5 bases). The CDR3 is 14 amino acids. Per the germline V gene, CDR1 is MNHEY and CDR2 is SMNVEV (reference sequence). The ends were cut back, 6 bases at V and 7 bases at J, with 16 bases in the middle. CDR3 coding DNA: TGTGCCAGCAGACACAGGCCCGCTGAGAATGAGCAGTTCTTC. It translates to CASRHRPAENEQFF.

This chain links TRBV7-2 with TRBJ2-1; possibly TRBD2 for D (6 bases). Per germline, CDR1 SGHTA and CDR2 FQGNSA. The CDR3 totals 13 residues. V dropped 6 bases and J dropped 3 bases, with 9 bases sitting between them. As DNA, the CDR3 is TGTGCCAGCAGGAGGGGACTCTACAATGAGCAGTTCTTC. Translation: CASRRGLYNEQFF.

The gene calls are TRBV28 and TRBJ2-3; TRBD2 aligns across 10 bases. This CDR3 has 18 amino acids. V shed 5 bases and J 1 base; nucleotides not matched to a gene: 12. Looked up from germline, CDR1 is MDHEN and CDR2 is SYDVKM. The CDR3 DNA is TGTGCCAGCAGTCTACTTGGGGCTAGCGGGAGACGCACAGATACGCAGTATTTT. Protein: CASSLLGASGRRTDTQYF. Full variable domain (remainder filled in from reference TRBV28 and TRBJ2-3): DVKVTQSSRYLVKRTGEKVFLECVQDMDHENMFWYRQDPGLGLRLIYFSYDVKMKEKGDIPEGYSVSREKKERFSLILESASTNQTSMYLCASSLLGASGRRTDTQYFGPGTRLTVL.

As to this clone: This sample also contains other DNA sequences that code for the same CDR3. The chain recombines TRBV27 with TRBJ1-3, with D possibly TRBD1 on 6 matching bases. V was pared by 2 bases and J by 2 bases, with 7 bases between. Germline CDR1 is MNHEY and CDR2 is SMNVEV (reference sequence). CDR3 length equals 14 residues. DNA for the CDR3: TGTGCCAGCAGTTTAGCAGGGGCTGGAAACACCATATATTTT. It encodes CASSLAGAGNTIYF.

The chain combines TRBV18 with TRBJ2-1, with 8 bases identical to TRBD2. V gave up 0 bases and J gave up 5 bases; unmatched junction bases: 3. Germline CDR1 and CDR2: KGHSH and LQKENI. The CDR3 totals 15 residues. The CDR3 DNA sequence: TGTGCCAGCTCACCACCGCCAGCGGGAGACAATGAGCAGTTCTTC. Residues: CASSPPPAGDNEQFF. Looking up the rest from reference TRBV18 and TRBJ2-1 gives the full variable domain: NAGVMQNPRHLVRRRGQEARLRCSPMKGHSHVYWYRQLPEEGLKFMVYLQKENIIDESGMPKERFSAEFPKEGPSILRIQQVVRGDSAAYFCASSPPPAGDNEQFFGPGTRLTVL.

The rearrangement joins TRBV5-1 to TRBJ2-3; D is uncertain. Germline V lookup: CDR1 SGHRS, CDR2 YFSETQ. The V end was cut by 1 base, the J end by 2 bases, with 11 bases between. CDR3 size: 15 residues. CDR3 DNA: TGCGCCAGCAGCTTGAAAGTCCCTCCCACAGATACGCAGTATTTT. Translation: CASSLKVPPTDTQYF.

This chain uses TRBV7-2 with TRBJ1-1; D not certain. The CDR3 runs 13 residues. Trimming removed 5 bases at V and 3 bases at J, with 10 bases between. Germline values: CDR1 SGHTA, CDR2 FQGNSA. CDR3 sequence: CASSKRLDTEAFF. CDR3 nucleotides: TGTGCCAGCAGCAAACGACTCGACACTGAAGCTTTCTTT.

This rearrangement joins TRBV7-2 to TRBJ1-3; 9 bases are a match to TRBD1. In germline, CDR1 is SGHTA, CDR2 FQGNSA. The CDR3 runs 16 residues. Trimming cost V 5 bases and J 2 bases; bases outside gene matches: 7. Here the CDR3 reads CASSVGQGGTGNTIYF. In DNA form, the CDR3 reads TGTGCCAGCAGCGTGGGACAGGGTGGGACTGGAAACACCATATATTTT.

V gene TRBV5-1 combines with J gene TRBJ2-5, with 10 bases fitting TRBD2. CDR1 is SGHRS and CDR2 is YFSETQ in the germline V gene. The CDR3 is 15 amino acids. The V segment lost 5 bases and the J segment 5 bases; nucleotides outside the gene matches: 9. The CDR3 spells CASSEAGGGEETQYF. CDR3 coding DNA: TGCGCCAGCAGTGAAGCGGGAGGGGGCGAGGAGACCCAGTACTTC.

V usage is TRBV19 and J usage is TRBJ2-1; D is perhaps TRBD2 (6 bases). Trimming pared 6 bases from V and 2 bases from J, leaving 14 bases between. In germline, CDR1 is LNHDA, CDR2 SQIVND (reference sequence). The CDR3 consists of 15 residues. CDR3 sequence (DNA): TGTGCCAGTAGGCAACCGGGACTGCCCTACAATGAGCAGTTCTTC. Translating it yields CASRQPGLPYNEQFF.

This clone was observed a single time. The J gene is TRBJ2-2, the V gene TRBV5-1, with 8 bases lining up with TRBD1. Germline V gene lookup returns CDR1 SGHRS and CDR2 YFSETQ. Trimming at V came to 1 base and at J to 4 bases, leaving 6 bases not matched to a gene. The CDR3 runs 16 residues. The CDR3, as DNA: TGCGCCAGCAGCTTGAGGCAGGGGGCGTCCACCGGGGAGCTGTTTTTT. It yields the protein CASSLRQGASTGELFF. Full variable domain (remainder filled in from reference TRBV5-1 and TRBJ2-2): KAGVTQTPRYLIKTRGQQVTLSCSPISGHRSVSWYQQTPGQGLQFLFEYFSETQRNKGNFPGRFSGRQFSNSRSEMNVSTLELGDSALYLCASSLRQGASTGELFFGEGSRLTVL.

The CDR3 region has the DNA TGTGCCAGCAGCTTTTTTCAGGGGGTCGACTACAATGAGCAGTTCTTC. Its protein is CASSFFQGVDYNEQFF. The chain has TRBV5-6 and TRBJ2-1, with TRBD1 matching over 7 bases. Germline V gene data show CDR1 as SGHDT and CDR2 as YYEEEE. This CDR3 has 16 amino acids. V dropped 2 bases and J dropped 3; count of bases not matched to a gene: 8.

The chain uses TRBV5-1 and TRBJ2-1, with TRBD1 matching over 8 bases. The V and J ends lost 4 bases and 4 bases, in that order; junction bases with no gene match: 7. The CDR3 is 15 residues long. Germline lookup yields CDR1 SGHRS and CDR2 YFSETQ. CDR3 nucleotides: TGCGCCAGCAGCCCGGGGACAGGCGTTTACAATGAGCAGTTCTTC. Its protein product is CASSPGTGVYNEQFF.

This clone is a singleton in its sample. The genes are TRBV9 and TRBJ2-3; no firm D call. Germline V gene lookup returns CDR1 SGDLS and CDR2 YYNGEE. CDR3 size: 16 residues. Trimming shortened V by 0 bases and J by 0 bases, and 11 bases separated the two germline ends. The CDR3: CASSVEVGFSTDTQYF. CDR3 nucleotide sequence: TGTGCCAGCAGCGTAGAAGTCGGGTTTAGCACAGATACGCAGTATTTT. The full variable domain, in which reference TRBV9 and TRBJ2-3 provide the parts outside the CDR3, is DSGVTQTPKHLITATGQRVTLRCSPRSGDLSVYWYQQSLDQGLQFLIQYYNGEERAKGNILERFSAQQFPDLHSELNLSSLELGDSALYFCASSVEVGFSTDTQYFGPGTRLTVL.

Here the CDR3 reads CASSQEGRTYGYTF. CDR3 DNA: TGCGCCAGCAGCCAAGAGGGCAGGACCTATGGCTACACCTTC. The chain carries TRBV4-1 and TRBJ1-2; D not resolved. The CDR3 runs 14 residues. Per the germline V gene, CDR1 is MGHRA and CDR2 is YSYEKL. Trimming removed 0 bases from V and 4 bases from J, with 9 bases in between.

The chain joins TRBV28 to TRBJ2-1; D is ambiguous. Germline V gene lookup returns CDR1 MDHEN and CDR2 SYDVKM. The CDR3 totals 14 residues. Deletions cut 4 bases from V and 4 bases from J, with 11 bases between. CDR3 nucleotides: TGTGCCAGCAGTTCCAACCGGCCTTACAATGAGCAGTTCTTC. Its translation is CASSSNRPYNEQFF.

This chain connects TRBV7-8 to TRBJ2-1, with D hard to call. The CDR3 loop spans 17 amino acids. Germline-derived CDR1 and CDR2 are SGHVS and FQNEAQ. V was shortened by 1 base and J by 5 bases, with 18 bases between the two germline ends. The chain's CDR3 is CASSLESENPQNNEQFF. As DNA, the CDR3 is TGTGCCAGCAGCTTAGAATCCGAGAACCCCCAAAACAATGAGCAGTTCTTC. Combining the CDR3 with reference TRBV7-8 and TRBJ2-1 gives the whole variable domain GAGVSQSPRYKVAKRGQDVALRCDPISGHVSLFWYQQALGQGPEFLTYFQNEAQLDKSGLPSDRFFAERPEGSVSTLKIQRTQQEDSAVYLCASSLESENPQNNEQFFGPGTRLTVL.

Note on this clone: This same CDR3 is encoded by further DNA sequences in the sample. V gene TRBV5-1 combines with J gene TRBJ2-7, with 7 nucleotides matching TRBD2. Germline V gene sequence: CDR1 SGHRS, CDR2 YFSETQ. J was trimmed by 2 bases and V by 0 bases; bases with no gene match: 2. The CDR3 runs 14 residues. The CDR3 DNA is TGCGCCAGCAGCTTGGGGGCGGGGGCCTACGAGCAGTACTTC. Protein sequence: CASSLGAGAYEQYF.

The V gene is TRBV9, the J gene TRBJ1-3, with 8 bases identical to TRBD1. This CDR3 has 16 residues. V dropped 1 base and J dropped 3; count of bases not matched to a gene: 6. CDR1 is SGDLS and CDR2 is YYNGEE in the germline V gene. The DNA of the CDR3 is TGTGCCAGCAGCGTATCAGGACAGGGTGGTGGAAACACCATATATTTT. Encoded protein: CASSVSGQGGGNTIYF.

The chain carries TRBV11-2 and TRBJ2-5, with D possibly being TRBD1 (6 bases). CDR1 and CDR2 from the germline V gene are SGHAT and FQNNGV. Deletions cut 1 base from V and 1 base from J, with 13 bases between. The CDR3 is 16 residues long. This chain's CDR3 is CASSLGAGAFQETQYF. The CDR3 DNA reads as TGTGCCAGCAGCTTAGGGGCAGGGGCGTTCCAAGAGACCCAGTACTTC.